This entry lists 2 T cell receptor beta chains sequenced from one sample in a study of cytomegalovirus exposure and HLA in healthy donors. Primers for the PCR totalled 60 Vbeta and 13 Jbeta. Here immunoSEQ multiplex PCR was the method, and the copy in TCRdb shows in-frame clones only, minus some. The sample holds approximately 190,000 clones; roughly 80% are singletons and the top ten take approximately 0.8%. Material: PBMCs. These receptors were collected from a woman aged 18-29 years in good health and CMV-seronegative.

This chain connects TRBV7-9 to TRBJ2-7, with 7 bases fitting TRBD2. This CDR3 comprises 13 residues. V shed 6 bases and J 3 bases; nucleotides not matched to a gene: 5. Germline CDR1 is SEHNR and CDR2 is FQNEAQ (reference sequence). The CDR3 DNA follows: TGTGCCAGCAGACTAGCGCCACACTACGAGCAGTACTTC. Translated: CASRLAPHYEQYF.

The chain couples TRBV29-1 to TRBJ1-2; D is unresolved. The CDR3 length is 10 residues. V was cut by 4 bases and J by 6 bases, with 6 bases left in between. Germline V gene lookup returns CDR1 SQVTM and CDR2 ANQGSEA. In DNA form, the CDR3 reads TGCAGCGTTGGGCAGGATGGCTACACCTTC. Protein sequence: CSVGQDGYTF.